The T cell receptor beta chain under discussion was sequenced for a study of STAT5B mutations in CD4+ large granular lymphocyte leukemia. The study's findings and limits: 8/27 top patient clones versus 2/35 control clones were TRBV06-family. No patients shared main leukemic clonotypes, though roughly 27% appeared at low frequency elsewhere. Data were not HLA-matched across samples.

The assay was run at survey level. Sequencing was performed with immunoSEQ multiplex PCR; in TCRdb, only in-frame clones are kept and a portion is missing. The data hold some 21,000 clones, with 70% to 80% observed a single time. Comments on this clone: Antigen specificity is unknown.

CDR3 size: 14 residues. V was trimmed by 5 bases and J by 4 bases, leaving 14 bases between them. Germline V gene lookup returns CDR1 LNHDA and CDR2 SQIVND (reference sequence). The receptor's source is a human donor in good health. The chain couples TRBV19 to TRBJ1-1; D may be TRBD1 (6 bases). The sequenced material came from CD4+ T cells from blood buffy coats. The CDR3 loop reads CASSVTGSFTEAFF. The CDR3 DNA is TGTGCCAGTAGTGTAACAGGGAGTTTCACTGAAGCTTTCTTT.